Listed below are T cell receptor beta chains from one sample, sequenced in a study of blood T cells in healthy people across ages. In TCRdb, the 5' RACE reads were re-called with MiXCR into one record per CDR3 protein. The table has roughly 1,700,000 distinct CDR3 sequences, 28% seen once. The sequencing input was blood. The receptors here all came from a woman aged 25 to 39 in good health. Each CDR3 is given with its conserved first and last residue. The order of the fields is D gene, clone size, V gene, J gene, CDR3 protein, CDR3 DNA. D genes are given only for firm matches. The size field is filled for only some rows; it gives once, few, many or a size class.

d_gene: .
abundance: .
v_gene: TRBV27
j_gene: TRBJ1-5
CDR3aa: CASSLFGAGQPQHF
CDR3nt: TGTGCCAGCAGTTTATTCGGGGCAGGTCAGCCCCAGCATTTT

d_gene: TRBD1
abundance: .
v_gene: TRBV29-1
j_gene: TRBJ2-3
CDR3aa: CSVVRTGFADTQYF
CDR3nt: TGCAGCGTTGTGCGGACAGGATTTGCAGATACGCAGTATTTT

d_gene: .
abundance: few
v_gene: TRBV4-1
j_gene: TRBJ2-5
CDR3aa: CASSQVGRGLQETQYF
CDR3nt: TGCGCCAGCAGCCAAGTAGGGCGGGGGCTCCAAGAGACCCAGTACTTC

d_gene: .
abundance: few
v_gene: TRBV7-2
j_gene: TRBJ2-1
CDR3aa: CASTRSARNEQFF
CDR3nt: TGTGCCAGCACCCGTAGCGCTAGAAATGAGCAGTTCTTC

d_gene: .
abundance: .
v_gene: TRBV2
j_gene: TRBJ2-5
CDR3aa: CASRNGGTETQYF
CDR3nt: TGTGCCAGCAGGAACGGGGGAACAGAGACCCAGTACTTC

d_gene: .
abundance: .
v_gene: TRBV20-1
j_gene: TRBJ1-3
CDR3aa: CSAPRTGSGNTIYF
CDR3nt: TGCAGTGCCCCCAGGACTGGCTCTGGAAACACCATATATTTT

d_gene: TRBD2
abundance: few
v_gene: TRBV7-2
j_gene: TRBJ2-1
CDR3aa: CASSSTSGIKGEQFF
CDR3nt: TGTGCCAGCAGCTCGACTAGCGGGATCAAAGGGGAGCAGTTCTTC

d_gene: TRBD2
abundance: many
v_gene: TRBV6-5
j_gene: TRBJ2-5
CDR3aa: CASSLREEETQYF
CDR3nt: TGTGCCAGCAGTCTCCGGGAGGAAGAGACCCAGTACTTC

d_gene: .
abundance: .
v_gene: TRBV20-1
j_gene: TRBJ1-4
CDR3aa: CSVANNEKLFF
CDR3nt: TGCAGTGTCGCCAACAATGAAAAACTGTTTTTT

d_gene: TRBD1
abundance: few
v_gene: TRBV9
j_gene: TRBJ1-3
CDR3aa: CASSGQGAGNTIYF
CDR3nt: TGTGCCAGCAGCGGACAGGGGGCTGGAAACACCATATATTTT

d_gene: .
abundance: .
v_gene: TRBV3-1
j_gene: TRBJ2-3
CDR3aa: CASSPVLRGADTQYF
CDR3nt: TGTGCCAGCAGCCCAGTACTGAGGGGAGCGGATACGCAGTATTTT

d_gene: .
abundance: few
v_gene: TRBV19
j_gene: TRBJ2-3
CDR3aa: CASSIGTVEDTQYF
CDR3nt: TGTGCCAGTAGTATAGGAACAGTCGAAGATACGCAGTATTTT

d_gene: .
abundance: .
v_gene: TRBV4-1
j_gene: TRBJ1-3
CDR3aa: CASSQARFSGNTIYF
CDR3nt: TGCGCCAGCAGCCAAGCCCGATTCTCTGGAAACACCATATATTTT

d_gene: .
abundance: few
v_gene: TRBV15
j_gene: TRBJ2-7
CDR3aa: CATSRGVAVAEQYF
CDR3nt: TGTGCCACCAGCAGGGGAGTGGCTGTGGCCGAGCAGTACTTC

d_gene: .
abundance: .
v_gene: TRBV20-1
j_gene: TRBJ1-5
CDR3aa: CSADSGRTLDQPQHF
CDR3nt: TGCAGTGCTGACTCAGGGAGGACGCTTGATCAGCCCCAGCATTTT

d_gene: .
abundance: many
v_gene: TRBV12-3/TRBV12-4
j_gene: TRBJ2-1
CDR3aa: CASRVGFESYNEQFF
CDR3nt: TGTGCCAGCAGGGTGGGATTCGAATCCTACAATGAGCAGTTCTTC